This T cell receptor (beta chain) emerged from a study of T cells in localized non-small cell lung cancer. Study-level results: For the top 100 tumor clones, a median roughly 55 also appeared in adjacent lung.

Points on this clone: Its antigen is currently unknown.

The repertoire was sequenced with immunoSEQ multiplex PCR; TCRdb's copy has only in-frame clones and lacks some. The sample lists fewer than 100,000 clones; approximately 90% were seen once. Germline CDR1 is SGHTS and CDR2 is YDEGEE. The CDR3 is 14 amino acids. The trim removed 3 bases at V and 6 bases at J, leaving 3 bases unmatched. The receptor was isolated from a man between 40 and 70 years old with stage I squamous cell lung carcinoma. The starting material was peripheral blood, obtained before any cancer treatment. V usage is TRBV5-8 and J usage is TRBJ1-6; 7 bases fit TRBD1. The CDR3 nucleotides read TGTGCCAGCAGCTCCTACAGGGGTAATTCACCCCTCCACTTT. Translated, it gives CASSSYRGNSPLHF.